This T cell receptor (beta chain) derives from a study of cytomegalovirus exposure and HLA in healthy donors. As for the study in general: A later analysis reported the same platform for the 110 or so validation repertoires and the 666 first-cohort repertoires.

Here immunoSEQ multiplex PCR was the method, and the copy in TCRdb shows in-frame clones only, minus some. The sample contains approximately 230,000 clones, roughly 90% of which appear only once. A remark on this clone: Its target is unknown.

General study findings and limits: A classifier reportedly called cytomegalovirus status with high sensitivity and specificity. Subsequent analysis found a tendency for first-cohort TCR clusters to co-occur within the 120 or so validation repertoires.

The CDR3 loop spans 16 amino acids. V dropped 1 base and J dropped 7; count of bases not matched to a gene: 9. Per germline, CDR1 MNHEY and CDR2 SMNVEV (reference sequence). The J gene is TRBJ2-3, the V gene TRBV27; the match to TRBD2 covers 9 bases. The sequenced material came from PBMCs. The sequence was obtained from a man younger than 35 in good health and CMV-seropositive. The CDR3 bases are TGTGCCAGCAGTTTATTGTCCAGCGGGAGGAGTAATACGCAGTATTTT. Residues: CASSLLSSGRSNTQYF.